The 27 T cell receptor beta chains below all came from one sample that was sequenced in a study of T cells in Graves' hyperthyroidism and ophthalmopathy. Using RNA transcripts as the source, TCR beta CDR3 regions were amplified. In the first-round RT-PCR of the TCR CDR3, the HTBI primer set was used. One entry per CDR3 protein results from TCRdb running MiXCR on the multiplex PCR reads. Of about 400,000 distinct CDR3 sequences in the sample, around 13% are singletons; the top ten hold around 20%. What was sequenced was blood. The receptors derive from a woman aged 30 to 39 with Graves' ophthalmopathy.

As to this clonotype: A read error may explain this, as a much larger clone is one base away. CDR3 bases: TGTGCCAGCAGTTACGTGGGGACACTCCAAGAGACCCAGTACTTC. Protein product: CASSYVGTLQETQYF. The V gene is TRBV6-9, the J gene TRBJ2-5, with a tentative D call TRBD1 (6 bases). The germline gives CDR1 MNHGY, CDR2 SVAAGI. Trimming left V 3 bases short and J 1 base short, with 12 bases between. The length of the CDR3 is 15 residues.

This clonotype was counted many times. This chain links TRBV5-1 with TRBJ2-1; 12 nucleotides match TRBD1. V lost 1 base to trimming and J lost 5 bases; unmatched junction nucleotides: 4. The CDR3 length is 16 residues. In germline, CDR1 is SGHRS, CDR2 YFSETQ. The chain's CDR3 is CASSLIGTGGNNEQFF. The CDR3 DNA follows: TGCGCCAGCAGCTTGATCGGGACAGGGGGCAACAATGAGCAGTTCTTC.

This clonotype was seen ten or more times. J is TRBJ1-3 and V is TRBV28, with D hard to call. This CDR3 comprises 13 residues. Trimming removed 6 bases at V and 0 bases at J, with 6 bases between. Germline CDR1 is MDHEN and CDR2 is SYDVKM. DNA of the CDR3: TGTGCCAGCAGAGTAAGCTCTGGAAACACCATATATTTT. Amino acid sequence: CASRVSSGNTIYF.

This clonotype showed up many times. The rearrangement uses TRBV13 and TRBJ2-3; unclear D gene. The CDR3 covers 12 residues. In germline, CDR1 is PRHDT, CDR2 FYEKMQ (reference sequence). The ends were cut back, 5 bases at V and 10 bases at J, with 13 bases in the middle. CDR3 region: CASSLRATAQYF. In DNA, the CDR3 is TGTGCCAGCAGCCTGCGAGCCACCGCGCAGTATTTT.

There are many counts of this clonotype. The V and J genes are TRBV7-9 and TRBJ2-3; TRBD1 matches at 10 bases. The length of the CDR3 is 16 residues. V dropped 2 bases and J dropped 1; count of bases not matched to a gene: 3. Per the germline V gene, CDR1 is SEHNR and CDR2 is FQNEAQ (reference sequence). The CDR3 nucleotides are TGTGCCAGCAGCTTAACCGGGACAGGGGGCACAGATACGCAGTATTTT. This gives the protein CASSLTGTGGTDTQYF. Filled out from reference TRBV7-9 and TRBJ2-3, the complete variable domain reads DTGVSQNPRHKITKRGQNVTFRCDPISEHNRLYWYRQTLGQGPEFLTYFQNEAQLEKSRLLSDRFSAERPKGSFSTLEIQRTEQGDSAMYLCASSLTGTGGTDTQYFGPGTRLTVL.

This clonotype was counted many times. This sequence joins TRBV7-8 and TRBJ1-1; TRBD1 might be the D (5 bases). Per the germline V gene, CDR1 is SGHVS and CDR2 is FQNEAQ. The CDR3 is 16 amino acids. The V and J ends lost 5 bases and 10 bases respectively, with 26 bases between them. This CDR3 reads CASSRRFVTGSGGAFF. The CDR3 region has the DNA TGTGCCAGCAGCCGTAGGTTTGTAACAGGCTCCGGTGGAGCTTTCTTT.

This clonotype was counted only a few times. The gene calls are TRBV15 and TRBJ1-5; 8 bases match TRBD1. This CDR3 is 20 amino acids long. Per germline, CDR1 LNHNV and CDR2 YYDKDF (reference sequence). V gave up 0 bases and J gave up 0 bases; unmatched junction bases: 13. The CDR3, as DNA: TGTGCCACCAGCAGAGATTGGTTAGGACAGGGTCACAATAGCAATCAGCCCCAGCATTTT. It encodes CATSRDWLGQGHNSNQPQHF. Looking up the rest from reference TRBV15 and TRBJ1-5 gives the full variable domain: DAMVIQNPRYQVTQFGKPVTLSCSQTLNHNVMYWYQQKSSQAPKLLFHYYDKDFNNEADTPDNFQSRRPNTSFCFLDIRSPGLGDTAMYLCATSRDWLGQGHNSNQPQHFGDGTRLSIL.

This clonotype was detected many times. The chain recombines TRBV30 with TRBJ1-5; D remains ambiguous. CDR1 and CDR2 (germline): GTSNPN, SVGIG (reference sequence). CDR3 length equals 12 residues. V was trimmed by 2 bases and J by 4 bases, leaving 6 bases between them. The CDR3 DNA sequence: TGTGCCTGGAGTACTAGGAATCAGCCCCAGCATTTT. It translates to CAWSTRNQPQHF. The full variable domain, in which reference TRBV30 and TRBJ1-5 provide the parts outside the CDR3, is SQTIHQWPATLVQPVGSPLSLECTVEGTSNPNLYWYRQAAGRGLQLLFYSVGIGQISSEVPQNLSASRPQDRQFILSSKKLLLSDSGFYLCAWSTRNQPQHFGDGTRLSIL.

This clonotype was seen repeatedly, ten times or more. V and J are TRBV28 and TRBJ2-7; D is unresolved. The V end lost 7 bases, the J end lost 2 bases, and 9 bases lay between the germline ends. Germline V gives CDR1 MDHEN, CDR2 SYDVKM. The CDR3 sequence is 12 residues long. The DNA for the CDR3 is TGTGCCAGCACCGACTCTCCCTACGAGCAGTACTTC. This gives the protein CASTDSPYEQYF.

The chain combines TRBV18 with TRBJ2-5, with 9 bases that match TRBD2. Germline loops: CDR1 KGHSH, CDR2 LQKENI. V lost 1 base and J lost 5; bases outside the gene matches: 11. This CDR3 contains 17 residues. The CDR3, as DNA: TGTGCCAGCTCACCACGGAAAAGCAGCGGGGGGTTGGAGACCCAGTACTTC. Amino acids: CASSPRKSSGGLETQYF.

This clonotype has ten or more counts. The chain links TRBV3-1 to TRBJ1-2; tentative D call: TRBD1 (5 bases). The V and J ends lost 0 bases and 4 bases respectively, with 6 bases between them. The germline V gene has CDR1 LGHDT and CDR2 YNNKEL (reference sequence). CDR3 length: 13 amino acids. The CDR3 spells CASSQERGYGYTF. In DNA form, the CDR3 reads TGTGCCAGCAGCCAAGAGAGGGGCTATGGCTACACCTTC. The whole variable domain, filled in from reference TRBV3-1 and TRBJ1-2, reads DTAVSQTPKYLVTQMGNDKSIKCEQNLGHDTMYWYKQDSKKFLKIMFSYNNKELIINETVPNRFSPKSPDKAHLNLHINSLELGDSAVYFCASSQERGYGYTFGSGTRLTVV.

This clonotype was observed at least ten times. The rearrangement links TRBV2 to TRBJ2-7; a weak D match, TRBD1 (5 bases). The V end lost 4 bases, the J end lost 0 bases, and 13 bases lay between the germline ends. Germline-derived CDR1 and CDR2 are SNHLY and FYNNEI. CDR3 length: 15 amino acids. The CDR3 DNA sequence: TGTGCCAGCAGTGTAGAGTCTGGGGCCTCCTACGAGCAGTACTTC. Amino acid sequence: CASSVESGASYEQYF.

The CDR3 protein is CSVAVANYGYTF. The DNA for the CDR3 is TGCAGCGTGGCAGTAGCGAACTATGGCTACACCTTC. The rearrangement uses TRBV29-1 and TRBJ1-2; D is undetermined. Germline CDR1 and CDR2: SQVTM and ANQGSEA. The CDR3 totals 12 residues. V lost 6 bases, J lost 2 bases, and 10 bases lay in between.

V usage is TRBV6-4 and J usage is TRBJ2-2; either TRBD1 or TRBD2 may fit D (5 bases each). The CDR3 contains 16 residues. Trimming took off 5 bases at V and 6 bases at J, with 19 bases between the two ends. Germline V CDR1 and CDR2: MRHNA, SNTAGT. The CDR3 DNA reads TGTGCCAGCAGTTACCCCAGAGGGGTAGCGCCCGGGGAGCTGTTTTTT. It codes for CASSYPRGVAPGELFF.

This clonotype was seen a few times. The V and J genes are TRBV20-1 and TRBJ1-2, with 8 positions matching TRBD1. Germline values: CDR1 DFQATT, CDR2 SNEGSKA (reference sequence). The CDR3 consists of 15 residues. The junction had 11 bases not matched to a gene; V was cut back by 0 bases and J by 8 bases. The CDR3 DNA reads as TGCAGTGCTAGAGATAGGACAGGGATGGGCTGGGGCTACACCTTC. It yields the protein CSARDRTGMGWGYTF.

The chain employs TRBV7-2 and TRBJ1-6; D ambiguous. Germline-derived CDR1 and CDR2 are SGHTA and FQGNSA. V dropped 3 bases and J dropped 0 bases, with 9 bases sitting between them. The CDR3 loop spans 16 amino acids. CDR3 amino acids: CASSLQSHSYNSPLHF. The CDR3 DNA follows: TGTGCCAGCAGCTTGCAGTCCCACTCCTATAATTCACCCCTCCACTTT.

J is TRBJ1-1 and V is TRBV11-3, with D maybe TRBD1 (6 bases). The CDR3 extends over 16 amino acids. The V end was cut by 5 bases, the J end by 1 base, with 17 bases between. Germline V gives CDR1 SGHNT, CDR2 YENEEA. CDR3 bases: TGTGCCAGCAGCACCTCGACGGGACAACCGAACACTGAAGCTTTCTTT. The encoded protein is CASSTSTGQPNTEAFF.

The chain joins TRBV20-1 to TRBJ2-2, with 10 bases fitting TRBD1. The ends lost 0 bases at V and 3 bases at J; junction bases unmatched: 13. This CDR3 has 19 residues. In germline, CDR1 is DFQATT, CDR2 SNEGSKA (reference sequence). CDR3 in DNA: TGCAGTGCTAGAGAACCGACAGGGGGCTCAACGGATTACACCGGGGAGCTGTTTTTT. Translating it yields CSAREPTGGSTDYTGELFF.

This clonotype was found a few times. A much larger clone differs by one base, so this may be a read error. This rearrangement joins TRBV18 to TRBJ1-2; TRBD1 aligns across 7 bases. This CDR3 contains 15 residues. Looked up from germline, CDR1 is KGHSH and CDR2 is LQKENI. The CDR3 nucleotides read TGTGCCAGCTCAAGGGGGCCCGTACCGGTATATGGCTGCACCTTC. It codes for CASSRGPVPVYGCTF. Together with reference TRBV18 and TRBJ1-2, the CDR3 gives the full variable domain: NAGVMQNPRHLVRRRGQEARLRCSPMKGHSHVYWYRQLPEEGLKFMVYLQKENIIDESGMPKERFSAEFPKEGPSILRIQQVVRGDSAAYFCASSRGPVPVYGCTFGSGTRLTVV.

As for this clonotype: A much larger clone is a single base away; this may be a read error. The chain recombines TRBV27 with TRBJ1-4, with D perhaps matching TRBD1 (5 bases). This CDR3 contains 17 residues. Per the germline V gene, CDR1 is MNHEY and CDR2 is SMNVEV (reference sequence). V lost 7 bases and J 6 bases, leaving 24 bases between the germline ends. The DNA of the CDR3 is TGTGCCAGCAATTTTACTATGGGCGGGAAGGGGCATGAAAAACTGTTTTTT. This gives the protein CASNFTMGGKGHEKLFF.

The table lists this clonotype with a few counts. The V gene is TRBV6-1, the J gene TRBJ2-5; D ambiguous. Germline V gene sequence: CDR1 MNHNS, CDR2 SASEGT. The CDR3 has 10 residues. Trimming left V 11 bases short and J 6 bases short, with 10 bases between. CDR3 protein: CAAIGQTQYF. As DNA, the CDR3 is TGTGCCGCGATAGGCCAGACCCAGTACTTC.

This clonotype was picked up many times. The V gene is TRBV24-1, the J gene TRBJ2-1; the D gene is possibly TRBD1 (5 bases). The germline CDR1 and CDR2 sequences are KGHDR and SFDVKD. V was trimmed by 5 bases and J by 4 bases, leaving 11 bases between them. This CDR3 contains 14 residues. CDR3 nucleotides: TGTGCCACCAGTGGCGAGACAGAGTACAATGAGCAGTTCTTC. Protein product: CATSGETEYNEQFF.

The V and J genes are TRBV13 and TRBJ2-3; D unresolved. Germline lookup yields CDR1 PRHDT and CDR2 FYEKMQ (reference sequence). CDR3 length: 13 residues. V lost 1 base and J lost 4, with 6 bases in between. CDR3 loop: CASSLESADTQYF. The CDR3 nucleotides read TGTGCCAGCAGCTTAGAATCGGCAGATACGCAGTATTTT.

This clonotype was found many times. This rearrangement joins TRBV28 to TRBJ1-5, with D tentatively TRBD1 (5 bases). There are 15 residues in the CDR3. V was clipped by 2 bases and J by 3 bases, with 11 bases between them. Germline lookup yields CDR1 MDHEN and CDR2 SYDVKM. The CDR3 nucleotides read TGTGCCAGCAGTTTACCACAGGCTCACAATCAGCCCCAGCATTTT. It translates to CASSLPQAHNQPQHF.

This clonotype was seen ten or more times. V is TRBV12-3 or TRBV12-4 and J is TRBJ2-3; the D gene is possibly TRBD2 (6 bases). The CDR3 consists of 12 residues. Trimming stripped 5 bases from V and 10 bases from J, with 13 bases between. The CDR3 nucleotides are TGTGCCAGCAGTGGGCTTGCGGGACCGCAGTATTTT. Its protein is CASSGLAGPQYF.

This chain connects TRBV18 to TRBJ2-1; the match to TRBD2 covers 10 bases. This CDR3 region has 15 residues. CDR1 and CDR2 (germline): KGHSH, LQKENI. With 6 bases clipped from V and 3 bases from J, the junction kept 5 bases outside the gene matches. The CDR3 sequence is CASSAGTSDYNEQFF. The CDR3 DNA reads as TGTGCCAGCTCGGCCGGGACTAGCGACTACAATGAGCAGTTCTTC.

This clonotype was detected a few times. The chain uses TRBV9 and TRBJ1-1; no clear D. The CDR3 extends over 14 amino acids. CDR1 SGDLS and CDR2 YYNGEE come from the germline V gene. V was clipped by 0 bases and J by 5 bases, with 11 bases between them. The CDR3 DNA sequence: TGTGCCAGCAGCGTAGGCGTTTCGAGGACTGAAGCTTTCTTT. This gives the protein CASSVGVSRTEAFF.